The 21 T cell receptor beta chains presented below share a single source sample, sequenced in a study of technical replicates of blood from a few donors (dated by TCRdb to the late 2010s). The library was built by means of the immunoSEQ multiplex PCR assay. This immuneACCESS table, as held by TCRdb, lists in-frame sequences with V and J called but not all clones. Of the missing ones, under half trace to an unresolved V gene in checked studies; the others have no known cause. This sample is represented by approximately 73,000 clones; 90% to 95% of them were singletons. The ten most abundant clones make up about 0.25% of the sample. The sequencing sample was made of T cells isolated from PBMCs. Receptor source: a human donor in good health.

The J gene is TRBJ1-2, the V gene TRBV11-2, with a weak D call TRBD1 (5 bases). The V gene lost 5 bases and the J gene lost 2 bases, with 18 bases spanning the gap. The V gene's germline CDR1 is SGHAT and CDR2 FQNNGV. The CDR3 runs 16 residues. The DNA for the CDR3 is TGTGCCAGCAGCCCGATAGGGGAAACAGACAACTATGGCTACACCTTC. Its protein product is CASSPIGETDNYGYTF.

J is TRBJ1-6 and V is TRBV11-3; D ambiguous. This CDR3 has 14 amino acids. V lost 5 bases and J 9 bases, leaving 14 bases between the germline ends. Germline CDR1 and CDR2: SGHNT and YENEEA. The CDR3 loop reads CASSPRAFSSPLHF. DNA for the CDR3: TGTGCCAGCAGCCCGCGGGCATTTTCTTCACCCCTCCACTTT.

CDR3: CASSSGQSLYNEQFF. The DNA for the CDR3 is TGTGCCAGCAGCTCGGGACAGTCTCTTTACAATGAGCAGTTCTTC. The V and J genes are TRBV7-6 and TRBJ2-1, with 7 bases identical to TRBD1. Germline V CDR1 and CDR2: SGHVS, FNYEAQ. V was clipped by 4 bases and J by 4 bases; unmatched bases: 7. The CDR3 consists of 15 residues.

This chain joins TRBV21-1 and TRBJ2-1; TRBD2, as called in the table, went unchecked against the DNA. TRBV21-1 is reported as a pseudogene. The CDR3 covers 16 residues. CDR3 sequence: CASSKLTSGTYNEQFF. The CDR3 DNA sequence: TGTGCCAGCAGCAAACTGACTAGCGGTACCTACAATGAGCAGTTCTTC.

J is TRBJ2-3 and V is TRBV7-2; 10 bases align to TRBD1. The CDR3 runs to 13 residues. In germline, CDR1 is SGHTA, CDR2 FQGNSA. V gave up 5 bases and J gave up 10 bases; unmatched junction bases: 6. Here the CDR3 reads CASSLVGTGAQYF. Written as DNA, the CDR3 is TGTGCCAGCAGCCTTGTCGGGACAGGGGCGCAGTATTTT. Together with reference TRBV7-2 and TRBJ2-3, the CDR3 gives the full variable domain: GAGVSQSPSNKVTEKGKDVELRCDPISGHTALYWYRQSLGQGLEFLIYFQGNSAPDKSGLPSDRFSAERTGGSVSTLTIQRTQQEDSAVYLCASSLVGTGAQYFGPGTRLTVL.

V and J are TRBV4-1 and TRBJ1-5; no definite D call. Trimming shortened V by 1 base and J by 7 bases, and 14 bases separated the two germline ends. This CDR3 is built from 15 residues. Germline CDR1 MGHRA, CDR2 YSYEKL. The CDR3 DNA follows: TGCGCCAGCAGCCAAGCATTTCGGGGAGAGCAGCCCCAGCATTTT. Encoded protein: CASSQAFRGEQPQHF.

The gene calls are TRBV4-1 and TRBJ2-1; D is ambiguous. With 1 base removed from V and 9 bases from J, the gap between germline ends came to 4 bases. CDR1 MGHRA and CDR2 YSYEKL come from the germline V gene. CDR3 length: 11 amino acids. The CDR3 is CASSQVSEQFF. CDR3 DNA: TGCGCCAGCAGCCAAGTTAGTGAGCAGTTCTTC.

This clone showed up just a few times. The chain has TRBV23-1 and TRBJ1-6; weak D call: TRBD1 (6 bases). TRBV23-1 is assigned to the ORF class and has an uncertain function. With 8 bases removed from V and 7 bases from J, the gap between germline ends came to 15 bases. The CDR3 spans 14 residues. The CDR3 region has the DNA TGCGCCAGCTCAACCAGGGGTTCCAATTCACCCCTCCACTTT. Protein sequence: CASSTRGSNSPLHF.

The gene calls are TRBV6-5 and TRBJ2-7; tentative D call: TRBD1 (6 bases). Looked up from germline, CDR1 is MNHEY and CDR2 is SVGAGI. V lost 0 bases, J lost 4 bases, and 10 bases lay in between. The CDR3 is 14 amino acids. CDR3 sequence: CASSYSPGEYEQYF. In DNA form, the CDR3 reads TGTGCCAGCAGTTACTCACCAGGGGAGTACGAGCAGTACTTC.

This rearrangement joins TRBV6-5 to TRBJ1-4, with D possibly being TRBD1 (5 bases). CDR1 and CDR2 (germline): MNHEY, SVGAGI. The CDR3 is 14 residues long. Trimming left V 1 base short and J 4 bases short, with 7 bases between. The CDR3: CASSYWGYNEKLFF. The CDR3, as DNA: TGTGCCAGCAGTTACTGGGGCTATAATGAAAAACTGTTTTTT.

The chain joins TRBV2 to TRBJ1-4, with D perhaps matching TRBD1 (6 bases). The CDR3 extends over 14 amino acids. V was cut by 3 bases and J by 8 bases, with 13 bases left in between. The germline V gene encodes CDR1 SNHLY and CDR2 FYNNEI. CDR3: CASSERGGMEKLFF. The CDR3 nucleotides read TGTGCCAGCAGTGAGCGTGGGGGCATGGAAAAACTGTTTTTT.

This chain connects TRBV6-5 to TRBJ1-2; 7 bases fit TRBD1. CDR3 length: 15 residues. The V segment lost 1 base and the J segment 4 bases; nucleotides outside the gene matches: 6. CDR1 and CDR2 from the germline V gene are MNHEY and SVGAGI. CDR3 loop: CASSYFRQGGYGYTF. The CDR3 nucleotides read TGTGCCAGCAGTTACTTCCGACAGGGCGGCTATGGCTACACCTTC.

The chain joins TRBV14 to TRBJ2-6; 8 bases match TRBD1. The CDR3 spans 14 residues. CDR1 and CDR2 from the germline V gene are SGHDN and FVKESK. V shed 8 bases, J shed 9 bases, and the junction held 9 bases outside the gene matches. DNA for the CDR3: TGTGCCAGCTCCCTTCAGGGGGCGTACAACGTCCTGACTTTC. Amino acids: CASSLQGAYNVLTF.

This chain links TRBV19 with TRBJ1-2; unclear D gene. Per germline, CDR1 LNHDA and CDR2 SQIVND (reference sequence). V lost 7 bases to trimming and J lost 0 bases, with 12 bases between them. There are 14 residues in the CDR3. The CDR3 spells CASKRSPTNYGYTF. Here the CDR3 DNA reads TGTGCCAGTAAACGGTCCCCCACTAACTATGGCTACACCTTC.

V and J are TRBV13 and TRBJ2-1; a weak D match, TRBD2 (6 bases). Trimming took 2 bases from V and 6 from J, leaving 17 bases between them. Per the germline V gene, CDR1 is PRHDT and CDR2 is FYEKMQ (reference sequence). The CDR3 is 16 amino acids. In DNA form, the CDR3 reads TGTGCCAGCAGCTTAATCACTAGCCCCGTTGTCAATGAGCAGTTCTTC. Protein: CASSLITSPVVNEQFF.

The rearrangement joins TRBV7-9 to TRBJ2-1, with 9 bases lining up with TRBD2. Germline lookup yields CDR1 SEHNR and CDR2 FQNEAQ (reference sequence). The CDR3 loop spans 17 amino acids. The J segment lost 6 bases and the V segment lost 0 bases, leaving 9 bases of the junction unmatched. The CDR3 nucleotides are TGTGCCAGCAGCTTAGCGCCGGCTAGCGGGGATACCAATGAGCAGTTCTTC. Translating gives CASSLAPASGDTNEQFF.

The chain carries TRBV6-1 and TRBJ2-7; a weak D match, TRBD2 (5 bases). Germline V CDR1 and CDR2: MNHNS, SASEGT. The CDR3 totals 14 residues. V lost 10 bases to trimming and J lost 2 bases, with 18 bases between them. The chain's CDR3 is CATLSLLGAYEQYF. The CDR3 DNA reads TGTGCCACCCTCAGCTTGTTGGGAGCCTACGAGCAGTACTTC.

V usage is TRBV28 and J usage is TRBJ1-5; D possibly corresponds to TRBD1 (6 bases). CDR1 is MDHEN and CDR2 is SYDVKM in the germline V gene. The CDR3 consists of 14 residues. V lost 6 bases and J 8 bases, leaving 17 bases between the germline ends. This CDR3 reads CASRGGLASEPQHF. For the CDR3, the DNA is TGTGCCAGCAGGGGGGGGCTCGCATCCGAGCCCCAGCATTTT. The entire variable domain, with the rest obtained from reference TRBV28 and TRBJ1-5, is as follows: DVKVTQSSRYLVKRTGEKVFLECVQDMDHENMFWYRQDPGLGLRLIYFSYDVKMKEKGDIPEGYSVSREKKERFSLILESASTNQTSMYLCASRGGLASEPQHFGDGTRLSIL.

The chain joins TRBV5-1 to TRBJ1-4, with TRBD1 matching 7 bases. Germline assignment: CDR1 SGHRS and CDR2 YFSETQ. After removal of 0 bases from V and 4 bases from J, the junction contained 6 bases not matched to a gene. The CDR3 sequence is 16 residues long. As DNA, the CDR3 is TGCGCCAGCAGCTTGGAGGGACAGTCTTTTAATGAAAAACTGTTTTTT. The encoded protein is CASSLEGQSFNEKLFF. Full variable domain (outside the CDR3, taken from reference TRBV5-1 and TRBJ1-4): KAGVTQTPRYLIKTRGQQVTLSCSPISGHRSVSWYQQTPGQGLQFLFEYFSETQRNKGNFPGRFSGRQFSNSRSEMNVSTLELGDSALYLCASSLEGQSFNEKLFFGSGTQLSVL.

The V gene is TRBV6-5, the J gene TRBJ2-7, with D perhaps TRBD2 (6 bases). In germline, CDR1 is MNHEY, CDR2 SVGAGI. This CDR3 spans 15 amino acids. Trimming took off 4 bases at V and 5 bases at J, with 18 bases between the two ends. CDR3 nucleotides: TGTGCCAGCAGTTTAAGCGGGCAGGGTTTAAACGAGCAGTACTTC. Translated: CASSLSGQGLNEQYF.

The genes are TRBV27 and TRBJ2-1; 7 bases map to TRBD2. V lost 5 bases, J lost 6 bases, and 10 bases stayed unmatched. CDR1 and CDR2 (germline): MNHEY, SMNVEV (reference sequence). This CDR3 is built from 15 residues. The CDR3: CASSPWTGGFNEQFF. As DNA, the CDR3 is TGTGCCAGCAGTCCGTGGACCGGGGGGTTCAATGAGCAGTTCTTC.